Below, 6 T cell receptor beta chains from the same sample are listed, as sequenced in a study of CD8 T cells in Susac syndrome. With random hexamers, reverse transcription was performed on 0.5 to 1 ug of RNA. TCRdb re-called the immunoSEQ multiplex PCR reads through MiXCR, storing one row per CDR3 protein. The sample shows roughly 200,000 distinct CDR3 sequences, 90% to 95% of them seen only once. The sequenced sample was CD4+ T cells from PBMCs. These receptors originate from a human donor with Susac syndrome.

V and J are TRBV2 and TRBJ2-1, with TRBD1 identical over 7 bases. Losses at the gene ends were 7 bases for V and 5 bases for J; bases not matched to a gene: 8. The CDR3 length is 14 residues. Germline V gene sequence: CDR1 SNHLY, CDR2 FYNNEI. Written as DNA, the CDR3 is TGTGCCAGCAAAATGGACAGGTCCAACAATGAGCAGTTCTTC. Translated, it gives CASKMDRSNNEQFF.

This clonotype was seen only once. The chain is built from TRBV5-1 and TRBJ2-7; 10 nucleotides align to TRBD2. After removal of 1 base from V and 4 bases from J, the junction contained 5 bases not matched to a gene. The CDR3 has 15 residues. The V gene's germline CDR1 is SGHRS and CDR2 YFSETQ. CDR3: CASSLSGRGEYEQYF. In DNA form, the CDR3 reads TGCGCCAGCAGCTTGAGCGGGAGGGGTGAGTACGAGCAGTACTTC.

The chain is built from TRBV24-1 and TRBJ2-2, with 10 positions matching TRBD1. The CDR3 extends over 16 amino acids. Germline values: CDR1 KGHDR, CDR2 SFDVKD. V shed 3 bases and J 3 bases; nucleotides not matched to a gene: 3. The CDR3 nucleotides read TGTGCCACCAGTGATCGGGACAGGGGCGACACCGGGGAGCTGTTTTTT. Translation gives CATSDRDRGDTGELFF.

The CDR3 sequence: CASSTRTSGRVGELFF. The CDR3 DNA reads as TGCGCCAGCAGCACCCGGACTAGCGGGAGAGTCGGGGAGCTGTTTTTT. V usage is TRBV5-1 and J usage is TRBJ2-2, with 13 nucleotides matching TRBD2. The germline V gene has CDR1 SGHRS and CDR2 YFSETQ. V gave up 4 bases and J gave up 7 bases; unmatched junction bases: 7. The CDR3 has 16 amino acids. The full variable domain, its missing parts supplied by reference TRBV5-1 and TRBJ2-2, is KAGVTQTPRYLIKTRGQQVTLSCSPISGHRSVSWYQQTPGQGLQFLFEYFSETQRNKGNFPGRFSGRQFSNSRSEMNVSTLELGDSALYLCASSTRTSGRVGELFFGEGSRLTVL.

The chain uses TRBV10-3 and TRBJ1-4; TRBD1 matches 7 bases. The CDR3 runs 14 residues. The germline V gene has CDR1 ENHRY and CDR2 SYGVKD. After removal of 5 bases from V and 8 bases from J, the junction contained 8 bases not matched to a gene. This CDR3 is CAISSDRVGEKLFF. Written as DNA, the CDR3 is TGTGCCATCAGTTCTGACAGGGTCGGCGAAAAACTGTTTTTT.

The rearrangement uses TRBV14 and TRBJ1-2; possible D gene TRBD1, 5 bases. The CDR3 spans 15 residues. CDR1 and CDR2 (germline): SGHDN, FVKESK. V was trimmed by 4 bases and J by 3 bases, leaving 15 bases between them. The CDR3 region has the DNA TGTGCCAGCAGCCCATCGGACATGGGGGACTATGGCTACACCTTC. Its protein is CASSPSDMGDYGYTF.